Listed below are T cell receptor beta chains from one sample, sequenced in a study of OX40 agonist ivuxolimab in advanced cancers. Assay used: immunoSEQ multiplex PCR; TCRdb lists only in-frame clones, some missing. The table shows some 78,000 clones, with around nine tenths occurring only once. The material was CD4+ or CD8+ T cells sorted from blood, obtained in a trial of the OX40 agonist ivuxolimab. Source of these receptors: an adult with an advanced solid tumor such as melanoma, head and neck, liver or kidney cancer. CDR3s include the opening cysteine and the closing phenylalanine or tryptophan. D genes are given only for firm matches. Rows give clone size only sometimes, using once, few, many, or a class for an expanded clone.

J gene: TRBJ1-2
V gene: TRBV7-3
D gene: NA
clone size: NA
CDR3 length: 12
CDR3 DNA: TGTGCCAGCAGCCCCCGTGGGGGTGGCTACACCTTC
CDR3 protein: CASSPRGGGYTF

J gene: TRBJ2-3
V gene: TRBV2
D gene: NA
clone size: once
CDR3 length: 13
CDR3 DNA: TGTGCCAGCAGACGGGGGAGCACAGATACGCAGTATTTT
CDR3 protein: CASRRGSTDTQYF

J gene: TRBJ2-5
V gene: TRBV2
D gene: TRBD1
clone size: NA
CDR3 length: 13
CDR3 DNA: TGTGCCACCAGCCGGGACAGGGAAGAGACCCAGTACTTC
CDR3 protein: CATSRDREETQYF

J gene: TRBJ2-1
V gene: TRBV2
D gene: TRBD1
clone size: NA
CDR3 length: 17
CDR3 DNA: TGTGCCAGTACTCCTCGGCGAGGGGGCCAGATCTACAATGAGCAGTTCTTC
CDR3 protein: CASTPRRGGQIYNEQFF

J gene: TRBJ2-2
V gene: TRBV19
D gene: NA
clone size: few
CDR3 length: 11
CDR3 DNA: TGTGCCAGTGGGAACACCGGGGAGCTGTTTTTT
CDR3 protein: CASGNTGELFF

J gene: TRBJ1-3
V gene: TRBV5-1
D gene: NA
clone size: NA
CDR3 length: 15
CDR3 DNA: TGCGCCAGCAGCTTGGAAGCGCAACCCGGAAACACCATATATTTT
CDR3 protein: CASSLEAQPGNTIYF

J gene: TRBJ2-7
V gene: TRBV11-3
D gene: TRBD1
clone size: NA
CDR3 length: 16
CDR3 DNA: TGTGCCAGCAGCTTAGACTCTGGGACAGCAGATTACGAGCAGTACTTC
CDR3 protein: CASSLDSGTADYEQYF

J gene: TRBJ2-7
V gene: TRBV5-1
D gene: NA
clone size: NA
CDR3 length: 16
CDR3 DNA: TGCGCCAGCAGCTGGACGTCGGGACGGCCGACCTACGAGCAGTACTTC
CDR3 protein: CASSWTSGRPTYEQYF

J gene: TRBJ1-4
V gene: TRBV2
D gene: TRBD1
clone size: NA
CDR3 length: 15
CDR3 DNA: TGTGCCAGCAGTGATGGGACAGGGGGCAGTGAAAAACTGTTTTTT
CDR3 protein: CASSDGTGGSEKLFF

J gene: TRBJ1-2
V gene: TRBV5-8
D gene: NA
clone size: NA
CDR3 length: 14
CDR3 DNA: TGTGCCAGCAGCTTTTTCCAGACTAGGGAGGGCTACACCTTC
CDR3 protein: CASSFFQTREGYTF

J gene: TRBJ1-3
V gene: TRBV11-1
D gene: NA
clone size: NA
CDR3 length: 17
CDR3 DNA: TGTGCCAGCAGCTCCTGGGGGCCGTCGGGGCCTGGAAACACCATATATTTT
CDR3 protein: CASSSWGPSGPGNTIYF

J gene: TRBJ1-5
V gene: TRBV12-5
D gene: NA
clone size: few
CDR3 length: 14
CDR3 DNA: TGTGCTAGTGGTTTGGGCCAGGGTGAGAAGCCCCAGCATTTT
CDR3 protein: CASGLGQGEKPQHF

J gene: TRBJ1-2
V gene: TRBV2
D gene: TRBD1
clone size: NA
CDR3 length: 14
CDR3 DNA: TGTGCCAGCAGTGAGGCCCGACAGGGTGACGGCTACACCTTC
CDR3 protein: CASSEARQGDGYTF

J gene: TRBJ1-1
V gene: TRBV18
D gene: NA
clone size: NA
CDR3 length: 15
CDR3 DNA: TGTGCCAGCTCACGACGCAAAGGAGCGAACACTGAAGCTTTCTTT
CDR3 protein: CASSRRKGANTEAFF

J gene: TRBJ1-5
V gene: TRBV10-1
D gene: NA
clone size: NA
CDR3 length: 12
CDR3 DNA: TGCGCCAGCAGTGAGTCATGCCAGCCCCAGCATTTT
CDR3 protein: CASSESCQPQHF

J gene: TRBJ2-2
V gene: TRBV4-1
D gene: NA
clone size: NA
CDR3 length: 16
CDR3 DNA: TGCGCCAGCAGCCAAGAGCGGACCCCCCTCAGCGGGGAGCTGTTTTTT
CDR3 protein: CASSQERTPLSGELFF

J gene: TRBJ2-7
V gene: TRBV20-1
D gene: NA
clone size: NA
CDR3 length: 11
CDR3 DNA: TGCAGTGCCCCCAATACCTACGAGCAGTACTTC
CDR3 protein: CSAPNTYEQYF

J gene: TRBJ1-5
V gene: TRBV6-6
D gene: NA
clone size: NA
CDR3 length: 13
CDR3 DNA: TGTGCCAGCAGAACCGGACAGAATCAGCCCCAGCATTTT
CDR3 protein: CASRTGQNQPQHF

J gene: TRBJ1-5
V gene: TRBV6-1
D gene: NA
clone size: NA
CDR3 length: 12
CDR3 DNA: TGTGCCAGCAAGGCAGGCCCTACGCCCCAGCATTTT
CDR3 protein: CASKAGPTPQHF

J gene: TRBJ1-1
V gene: TRBV5-1
D gene: NA
clone size: NA
CDR3 length: 13
CDR3 DNA: TGCGCCAGCAGCTGGGGGGTGAACACTGAAGCTTTCTTT
CDR3 protein: CASSWGVNTEAFF

J gene: TRBJ1-5
V gene: TRBV27
D gene: NA
clone size: NA
CDR3 length: 14
CDR3 DNA: TGTGCCAGCAGGAGTCCGGGTCTCAATCAGCCCCAGCATTTT
CDR3 protein: CASRSPGLNQPQHF

J gene: TRBJ1-1
V gene: TRBV9
D gene: NA
clone size: NA
CDR3 length: 13
CDR3 DNA: TGTGCCAGCAGTTTCGGGCGTGATACTGAAGCTTTCTTT
CDR3 protein: CASSFGRDTEAFF

J gene: TRBJ1-5
V gene: TRBV10-3
D gene: NA
clone size: NA
CDR3 length: 14
CDR3 DNA: TGTGCCATCAGTGGGGAGGGGGGAAATCAGCCCCAGCATTTT
CDR3 protein: CAISGEGGNQPQHF

J gene: TRBJ2-1
V gene: TRBV11-3
D gene: TRBD2
clone size: NA
CDR3 length: 15
CDR3 DNA: TGTGCCAGCAGCTCCCGGGAGGTTATAGGAAATGAGCAGTTCTTC
CDR3 protein: CASSSREVIGNEQFF

J gene: TRBJ2-7
V gene: TRBV6-1
D gene: NA
clone size: NA
CDR3 length: 11
CDR3 DNA: TGTGCCAGCAGTTATCAGTACGAGCAGTACTTC
CDR3 protein: CASSYQYEQYF

J gene: TRBJ2-7
V gene: TRBV6-5
D gene: NA
clone size: NA
CDR3 length: 14
CDR3 DNA: TGTGCCAGCAGTTACTCGGAACTAGCTTACGAGCAGTACTTC
CDR3 protein: CASSYSELAYEQYF

J gene: TRBJ1-4
V gene: TRBV6-1
D gene: TRBD1
clone size: once
CDR3 length: 15
CDR3 DNA: TGTGCCAGCAGTGAAGGGACAGGGGATGTTGAAAAACTGTTTTTT
CDR3 protein: CASSEGTGDVEKLFF

J gene: TRBJ1-2
V gene: TRBV4-1
D gene: TRBD1
clone size: medium-sized
CDR3 length: 14
CDR3 DNA: TGCGCCAGCAGCCAGGCCTCGACAGGGGTCGGCTACACCTTC
CDR3 protein: CASSQASTGVGYTF

J gene: TRBJ1-5
V gene: TRBV7-2
D gene: NA
clone size: once
CDR3 length: 13
CDR3 DNA: TGTGCCAGCAGCTTAACGGTAGAGCAGCCCCAGCATTTT
CDR3 protein: CASSLTVEQPQHF

J gene: TRBJ2-5
V gene: TRBV6-5
D gene: NA
clone size: NA
CDR3 length: 13
CDR3 DNA: TGTGCCAGCAGTGACCTCGGGCAAGAGACCCAGTACTTC
CDR3 protein: CASSDLGQETQYF